Listed below are T cell receptor beta chains from one sample, sequenced in a study of blood T cell repertoires in COVID-19. Some clones are missing from TCRdb's copy, which holds only in-frame ones; the method was immunoSEQ multiplex PCR. The table records about 360,000 clones, roughly 86% of them present only once. The sample was PBMCs or T cells enriched from blood (not recorded which). The receptors derive from a middle-aged man in a cohort exposed to, infected with or recovered from COVID-19 (not recorded which). Both conserved end residues are part of each CDR3. The D gene is left open where the match is weak. Size is stated for part of the rows, as once, few or many counts, or as a class when the clone is expanded.

v_call: TRBV2; clone_size: NA; j_call: TRBJ2-7; d_call: TRBD1; cdr3_nt: TGTGCCAGCAGTGAAGCGCAGTGGGACAGGGGAAGGAACGAGCAGTACTTC; cdr3_aa: CASSEAQWDRGRNEQYF
v_call: TRBV5-1; clone_size: NA; j_call: TRBJ2-1; d_call: NA; cdr3_nt: TGCGCCAGCAGCAAGGACTACTACAATGAGCAGTTCTTC; cdr3_aa: CASSKDYYNEQFF
v_call: TRBV30; clone_size: NA; j_call: TRBJ2-7; d_call: TRBD2; cdr3_nt: TGTGCCTGGAGTGTAACTAGCGGGAGAGGCGAGCAGTACTTC; cdr3_aa: CAWSVTSGRGEQYF
v_call: TRBV3-1/TRBV3-2; clone_size: NA; j_call: TRBJ1-5; d_call: TRBD1; cdr3_nt: TGTGCCAGCAGCCCCGACAGGGGCAATCAGCCCCAGCATTTT; cdr3_aa: CASSPDRGNQPQHF
v_call: TRBV10-3; clone_size: NA; j_call: TRBJ1-1; d_call: NA; cdr3_nt: TGTGCCACAACTGGGGAGGGTGAAGCTTTCTTT; cdr3_aa: CATTGEGEAFF
v_call: TRBV27; clone_size: NA; j_call: TRBJ1-2; d_call: TRBD1; cdr3_nt: TGTGCCAGCAGGCCGGACAGGGGGCAGTTAGATGGCTACACCTTC; cdr3_aa: CASRPDRGQLDGYTF
v_call: TRBV5-1; clone_size: NA; j_call: TRBJ2-1; d_call: NA; cdr3_nt: TGCGCCAGCCAGTGGAGGGAGAATGAGCAGTTCTTC; cdr3_aa: CASQWRENEQFF
v_call: TRBV18; clone_size: few; j_call: TRBJ2-2; d_call: NA; cdr3_nt: TGTGCCAGCTCACATGACAAGGATTCGAACACCGGGGAGCTGTTTTTT; cdr3_aa: CASSHDKDSNTGELFF
v_call: TRBV30; clone_size: NA; j_call: TRBJ2-1; d_call: NA; cdr3_nt: TGTGCCTGGAATCGGGTCCGGTTCAATGAGCAGTTCTTC; cdr3_aa: CAWNRVRFNEQFF
v_call: TRBV6-6; clone_size: NA; j_call: TRBJ2-7; d_call: NA; cdr3_nt: TGTGCCAGCAGTTCCCACAGGGAGGGCGAGCAGTACTTC; cdr3_aa: CASSSHREGEQYF
v_call: TRBV6-5; clone_size: NA; j_call: TRBJ1-4; d_call: NA; cdr3_nt: TGTGCCAGCAGGCGGACAAGTGAAAAACTGTTTTTT; cdr3_aa: CASRRTSEKLFF
v_call: TRBV24-1; clone_size: NA; j_call: TRBJ1-6; d_call: TRBD1; cdr3_nt: TGTGCCACCAGTGACCACGGACAGGGCACCAATTCACCCCTCCACTTT; cdr3_aa: CATSDHGQGTNSPLHF
v_call: TRBV5-8; clone_size: NA; j_call: TRBJ1-1; d_call: NA; cdr3_nt: TGTGCCAGCAGCTCCTATTTTGGACAGCCCACTGAAGCTTTCTTT; cdr3_aa: CASSSYFGQPTEAFF
v_call: TRBV25-1; clone_size: NA; j_call: TRBJ1-4; d_call: NA; cdr3_nt: TGTGCCAGCAGTGATGACAGATCAAATGAAAAACTGTTTTTT; cdr3_aa: CASSDDRSNEKLFF
v_call: TRBV27; clone_size: NA; j_call: TRBJ2-5; d_call: TRBD2; cdr3_nt: TGTGCCAGCAGTATTTTAGCGGGAGGAGGGGAGACCCAGTACTTC; cdr3_aa: CASSILAGGGETQYF
v_call: TRBV30; clone_size: NA; j_call: TRBJ1-5; d_call: TRBD1; cdr3_nt: TGTGCCTGGAGTGTACAGGGACAGGGAAGCCAGCCCCAGCATTTT; cdr3_aa: CAWSVQGQGSQPQHF
v_call: TRBV20-1; clone_size: NA; j_call: TRBJ1-1; d_call: NA; cdr3_nt: TGCAGTGCTAGAGGGGGCATAGAAGCTTTCTTT; cdr3_aa: CSARGGIEAFF
v_call: TRBV7-2; clone_size: NA; j_call: TRBJ1-1; d_call: TRBD1; cdr3_nt: TGTGCCAGCAGCAGGGGACAGGGGGCGTTGGGCACTGAAGCTTTCTTT; cdr3_aa: CASSRGQGALGTEAFF
v_call: TRBV3-1/TRBV3-2; clone_size: NA; j_call: TRBJ2-7; d_call: NA; cdr3_nt: TGTGCCAGCAGCCGCCGAGGGAGGTCAAACGAGCAGTACTTC; cdr3_aa: CASSRRGRSNEQYF
v_call: TRBV19; clone_size: once; j_call: TRBJ1-2; d_call: TRBD1; cdr3_nt: TGTGCCAGTAGTATAGATGCCCCGACAGGGACTCGCTCTGGCTACACCTTC; cdr3_aa: CASSIDAPTGTRSGYTF
v_call: TRBV6-5; clone_size: NA; j_call: TRBJ1-3; d_call: NA; cdr3_nt: TGTGCCTCTGCGGCGCAGTTACCCTCTGGAAACACCATATATTTT; cdr3_aa: CASAAQLPSGNTIYF
v_call: TRBV5-1; clone_size: NA; j_call: TRBJ2-1; d_call: TRBD2; cdr3_nt: TGCGCCAGCAGCTTGGCCCTAGCGGGAGTAAGGGGAAATGAGCAGTTCTTC; cdr3_aa: CASSLALAGVRGNEQFF
v_call: TRBV30; clone_size: NA; j_call: TRBJ2-7; d_call: NA; cdr3_nt: TGTGCCTGCCAGAATCAGGGGAGCTCCTACGAGCAGTACTTC; cdr3_aa: CACQNQGSSYEQYF